This T cell receptor (beta chain) was captured by sequencing in a study of blood T cell repertoires in COVID-19. Study information: Specimens from acute and convalescent COVID-19 originated in the United States, Italy and Spain. Sources were T cells, B-cell-depleted T cells, or PBMCs; the material itself was cDNA or gDNA.

In germline, CDR1 is SGDLS, CDR2 YYNGEE. The CDR3 length is 13 residues. V was shortened by 2 bases and J by 5 bases, with 9 bases between the two germline ends. In the original analysis: Nucleated cell number was recorded as an estimate derived from reference gene primer amplification. The table came from immunoSEQ multiplex PCR; TCRdb's copy has only in-frame clones and leaves some out. V, J and clone size were drawn from that table, and D and trimming were deduced from the DNA. The sample yields roughly 410,000 clones, 89% seen once. This clone has only one observation. Sequenced material: peripheral blood. This TCR was sampled from a man in his forties or fifties with acute or convalescent COVID-19. This chain uses TRBV9 with TRBJ2-3; D might be TRBD2 (6 bases). Here the CDR3 reads CASSVEGLDTQYF. DNA of the CDR3: TGTGCCAGCAGCGTGGAGGGGTTAGATACGCAGTATTTT.